Below, 13 T cell receptor beta chains from the same sample are listed, as sequenced in a study of T cell repertoires in cytomegalovirus infection. TCRdb redid the calling of the reads with MiXCR, one entry per CDR3 protein. Of some 440,000 distinct CDR3 sequences in the sample, 30% to 40% were seen once. The sample was PBMCs. These receptors came from a human donor in good health (CMV status not recorded). Some clones in this sample may be carry-over from other donors' samples.

This chain uses TRBV29-1 with TRBJ2-7; D possibly corresponds to TRBD1 (6 bases). CDR1 SQVTM and CDR2 ANQGSEA come from the germline V gene. With 3 bases removed from V and 3 bases from J, the gap between germline ends came to 9 bases. This CDR3 has 12 amino acids. Here the CDR3 DNA reads TGCAGCGTTGAGGGCAGGGGCTACGAGCAGTACTTC. As protein: CSVEGRGYEQYF.

This clonotype came up many times. The rearrangement links TRBV7-3 to TRBJ1-1, with D perhaps matching TRBD1 (6 bases). The CDR3 is made up of 16 amino acids. The germline V and J ends were trimmed by 1 base and 2 bases, with 14 bases remaining between them. Germline-derived CDR1 and CDR2 are SGHTA and FQGTGA. In DNA, the CDR3 is TGTGCCAGCAGCTTAAGGGGGCAGGGTGGAAACACTGAAGCTTTCTTT. It encodes CASSLRGQGGNTEAFF.

This clonotype was seen more than once but under ten times. This sequence joins TRBV7-6 and TRBJ1-2; TRBD1 matches 8 bases. The CDR3 is 15 residues long. Germline V gives CDR1 SGHVS, CDR2 FNYEAQ. J lost 2 bases, V lost 5 bases, and 7 bases had no gene match. The CDR3 nucleotides read TGTGCCAGCAGCCCTCGGGACAGGCGAAACTATGGCTACACCTTC. Encoded protein: CASSPRDRRNYGYTF.

Remarks on this clonotype: One junction end disagrees with the germline gene, perhaps due to a read error. This chain links TRBV6-5 with TRBJ2-2, with 9 bases fitting TRBD1. This CDR3 has 15 residues. Looked up from germline, CDR1 is MNHEY and CDR2 is SVGAGI. The CDR3 nucleotides read TGTGCCAGCAGTTACGGACAGGGGAACCCCGGGGAGCTGTTTTTT. Translation: CASSYGQGNPGELFF.

The table lists this clonotype with many counts. The rearrangement joins TRBV6-5 to TRBJ2-1, with 11 bases aligning to TRBD2. The J segment lost 1 base and the V segment lost 6 bases, leaving 8 bases of the junction unmatched. The CDR3 covers 17 residues. Looked up from germline, CDR1 is MNHEY and CDR2 is SVGAGI. DNA of the CDR3: TGTGCCAGCAGCCCCCCTCGACTAGCGGGATCCTACAATGAGCAGTTCTTC. This encodes CASSPPRLAGSYNEQFF.

This clonotype was recorded at least ten times. The rearrangement joins TRBV7-2 to TRBJ2-7; TRBD2 aligns across 10 bases. The CDR3 contains 15 residues. The V gene end was trimmed by 2 bases and the J gene end by 6 bases; junction bases not matched to a gene: 7. The germline CDR1 and CDR2 sequences are SGHTA and FQGNSA. CDR3 nucleotide sequence: TGTGCCAGCAGCTTAAGACTAGCGGGCCTTGCCGAGCAGTACTTC. Translating it yields CASSLRLAGLAEQYF.

In its sample, this clonotype was seen a few times. This chain joins TRBV7-6 and TRBJ1-3, with 8 positions matching TRBD1. Trimming cost V 0 bases and J 1 base; bases outside gene matches: 5. The CDR3 is 17 residues long. Germline assignment: CDR1 SGHVS and CDR2 FNYEAQ. CDR3 loop: CASSLAGQGTSGNTIYF. The DNA for the CDR3 is TGTGCCAGCAGCTTAGCTGGACAGGGTACTTCTGGAAACACCATATATTTT. The full variable domain, completed using reference TRBV7-6 and TRBJ1-3, is GAGVSQSPRYKVTKRGQDVALRCDPISGHVSLYWYRQALGQGPEFLTYFNYEAQQDKSGLPNDRFSAERPEGSISTLTIQRTEQRDSAMYRCASSLAGQGTSGNTIYFGEGSWLTVV.

In this sample, this clonotype turned up many times. The V and J genes are TRBV7-6 and TRBJ1-3, with D possibly matching TRBD1 (5 bases). Trimming took off 2 bases at V and 2 bases at J, with 10 bases between the two ends. The V gene's germline CDR1 is SGHVS and CDR2 FNYEAQ. The CDR3 covers 15 residues. CDR3 DNA: TGTGCCAGCAGCTTATCGCAGGGAACTGGAAACACCATATATTTT. Translated, it gives CASSLSQGTGNTIYF.

There are many counts of this clonotype. The rearrangement links TRBV5-5 to TRBJ2-3; D call uncertain. The CDR3 is made up of 12 amino acids. Trimming removed 2 bases at V and 5 bases at J, with 6 bases between. CDR1 is SGHKS and CDR2 is YYEKEE in the germline V gene (reference sequence). The CDR3 region is CASSLGKDTQYF. CDR3 coding DNA: TGTGCCAGCAGCTTAGGGAAAGATACGCAGTATTTT.

This sequence joins TRBV6-2 or TRBV6-3 and TRBJ1-2; the match to TRBD1 covers 10 bases. The germline V gene has CDR1 MNHEY and CDR2 SVGEGT. Losses at the gene ends were 5 bases for V and 7 bases for J; bases not matched to a gene: 7. The CDR3 runs to 14 residues. CDR3 protein: CASSRGQGFVGYTF. The CDR3 region has the DNA TGTGCCAGCAGTCGGGGACAGGGGTTTGTTGGCTACACCTTC.

This clonotype was detected only a few times. This sequence joins TRBV5-5 and TRBJ1-6; possibly TRBD1 for D (5 bases). CDR1 is SGHKS, CDR2 YYEKEE, per germline (reference sequence). V lost 0 bases and J 7 bases, leaving 14 bases between the germline ends. The CDR3 has 16 amino acids. CDR3 protein: CASSLVALGPNSPLHF. The CDR3 nucleotides are TGTGCCAGCAGCTTGGTGGCCCTGGGACCAAATTCACCCCTCCACTTT.

V is TRBV29-1 and J is TRBJ2-1, with a possible D match to TRBD2 (5 bases). This CDR3 contains 11 residues. Trimming removed 2 bases from V and 12 bases from J, with 11 bases in between. Germline assignment: CDR1 SQVTM and CDR2 ANQGSEA. The CDR3 loop is CSVELRDGQFF. The CDR3 DNA reads TGCAGCGTTGAACTACGGGATGGGCAGTTCTTC.

The gene calls are TRBV28 and TRBJ2-2; D uncertain. The length of the CDR3 is 13 residues. CDR1 and CDR2 (germline): MDHEN, SYDVKM. V shed 4 bases and J shed 1 base, with 4 bases lying between them. The CDR3 sequence is CASSWLNTGELFF. The CDR3 coding sequence is TGTGCCAGCAGTTGGTTGAACACCGGGGAGCTGTTTTTT. Full variable domain (missing parts from reference TRBV28 and TRBJ2-2): DVKVTQSSRYLVKRTGEKVFLECVQDMDHENMFWYRQDPGLGLRLIYFSYDVKMKEKGDIPEGYSVSREKKERFSLILESASTNQTSMYLCASSWLNTGELFFGEGSRLTVL.